This T cell receptor (beta chain) was sequenced during a study of blood T cell repertoires in COVID-19. The overall study: The United States, Italy and Spain provided the acute and convalescent COVID-19 samples. T cells, B-cell-depleted T cells, or PBMCs provided the cDNA or gDNA that served as material.

Sequencing used immunoSEQ multiplex PCR; TCRdb keeps in-frame clones, though not all of them. The sample includes about 80,000 clones, over 70% of them seen just once. Sequencing was performed on peripheral blood. The sequence derives from a man older than 75 with acute or convalescent COVID-19.

This CDR3 is CASSESIQGAGYEQYF. In DNA, the CDR3 is TGCGCCAGCAGTGAGTCGATTCAGGGGGCTGGCTACGAGCAGTACTTC. The chain joins TRBV10-1 to TRBJ2-7, with 8 nucleotides matching TRBD1. The CDR3 has 16 residues. V shed 0 bases, J shed 3 bases, and the junction held 7 bases outside the gene matches. CDR1 and CDR2 (germline): WNHNN, SYGVQD (reference sequence).